This record looks at one T cell receptor beta chain sequence and its context. Donors were grouped by their self-reported clinical history. Cohort 3 donors counted as recovered after two negative PCRs, clearance, or resolved symptoms. The V end lost 3 bases, the J end lost 5 bases, and 10 bases lay between the germline ends. The CDR3 runs 13 residues. These data come from a study of blood T cell repertoires in COVID-19. Study as a whole: COVID-19 samples, acute and convalescent, were from the United States, Italy and Spain.

As processed by the authors: Amplification of reference gene primers was used by the study to estimate nucleated cell counts. The table came from immunoSEQ multiplex PCR; TCRdb's copy has only in-frame clones and leaves some out. Clone size and the V and J calls come from that table; the DNA yielded D and trimming. The sample consists of about 310,000 clones, about 91% of them appearing once. This receptor was obtained from a woman between 18 and 29 years old who had recovered from COVID-19. The source material was PBMCs or T cells enriched from blood (not recorded which). The rearrangement joins TRBV12-3 or TRBV12-4 to TRBJ2-5, with a weak D call TRBD2 (6 bases). CDR3 bases: TGTGCCAGCAGTTTTTCCCTAGCGGAGACCCAGTACTTC. It specifies CASSFSLAETQYF.